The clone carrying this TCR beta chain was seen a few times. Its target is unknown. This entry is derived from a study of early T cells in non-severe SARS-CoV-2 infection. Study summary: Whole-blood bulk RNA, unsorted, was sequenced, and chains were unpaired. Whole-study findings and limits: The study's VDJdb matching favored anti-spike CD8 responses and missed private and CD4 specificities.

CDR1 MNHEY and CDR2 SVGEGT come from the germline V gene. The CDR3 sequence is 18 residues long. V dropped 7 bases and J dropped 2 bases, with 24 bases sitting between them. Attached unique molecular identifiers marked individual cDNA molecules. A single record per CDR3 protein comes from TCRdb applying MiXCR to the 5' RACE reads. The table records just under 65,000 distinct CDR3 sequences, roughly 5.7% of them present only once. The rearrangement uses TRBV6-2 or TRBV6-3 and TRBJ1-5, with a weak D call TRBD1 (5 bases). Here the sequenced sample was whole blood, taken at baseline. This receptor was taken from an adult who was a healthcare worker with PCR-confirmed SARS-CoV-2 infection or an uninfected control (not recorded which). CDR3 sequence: CASTPEGLGVLGNQPQHF. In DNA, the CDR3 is TGTGCCAGCACCCCCGAGGGGTTGGGGGTATTAGGCAATCAGCCCCAGCATTTT.